The rows below give T cell receptor beta chains drawn from one sample of a study of early T cells in non-severe SARS-CoV-2 infection. TCRdb reprocessed the 5' RACE reads with MiXCR, giving one entry per CDR3 protein. The data show some 96,000 distinct CDR3 sequences, less than 15% seen once. The specimen sequenced was whole blood. The receptors stem from an adult who was a healthcare worker with PCR-confirmed SARS-CoV-2 infection or an uninfected control (not recorded which). CDR3s include the opening cysteine and the closing phenylalanine or tryptophan. D genes are given only for firm matches. The size of a clone is reported for some rows only, either as once, few or many, or as a class for expanded clones.

V gene	D gene	clone size	J gene	CDR3 DNA	CDR3 protein
TRBV2	TRBD1	many	TRBJ1-2	TGTGCCAGCAGCCCAGGACAGGGTAATGGCTACACCTTC	CASSPGQGNGYTF
TRBV6-5	.	.	TRBJ2-7	TGTGCCAGCAGATATCGGACAGCCTCCTACGAGCAGTACTTC	CASRYRTASYEQYF
TRBV7-2	.	many	TRBJ1-2	TGTGCCAGCAGCTTTCGGGACGGAGCTAACTATGGCTACACCTTC	CASSFRDGANYGYTF
TRBV28	.	.	TRBJ1-3	TGTGCCAGCAGTTTATGGAGAGCGGCTGGAAACACCATATATTTT	CASSLWRAAGNTIYF
TRBV20-1	.	.	TRBJ2-5	TGCAGTGCTAGAGATGTAGCGGACCAAGAGACCCAGTACTTC	CSARDVADQETQYF
TRBV11-1	.	.	TRBJ1-2	TGTGCCAGCAGCGTCGGGTCCTCCTATGGCTACACCTTC	CASSVGSSYGYTF
TRBV5-6	.	many	TRBJ1-3	TGTGCCAGCAGCTTTAGGAGATCTTCTGGAAACACCATATATTTT	CASSFRRSSGNTIYF
TRBV11-2	TRBD2	many	TRBJ2-7	TGTGCCAGCAGACGGCGCGGGACTAGTTCCTACGAGCAGTACTTC	CASRRRGTSSYEQYF
TRBV20-1	TRBD1	.	TRBJ2-7	TGCAGTGCTAGAGATCTCCAGGGGGCCCCCTACGAGCAGTACTTC	CSARDLQGAPYEQYF
TRBV11-2	.	few	TRBJ1-1	TGTGCCAGCAGCTCAATGATGAACACTGAAGCTTTCTTT	CASSSMMNTEAFF